This T cell receptor (beta chain) was found in a study of T cell repertoires and HLA-DP antigens. About the study: CD4+ T cells were cocultured with HeLa cells expressing HLA-DP. The donors, ranging 18-to-29 to 60-to-69 years, included a couple of males and one female.

CD4+ cells expanded for roughly 16 days were restimulated less than 25 h with allogeneic-DPB1 HeLa cells. Cells were stimulated with HeLa cells transduced with HLA-DPA1/DPB1, HLA-DM, invariant chain and CD80. Broader study findings: Average cumulative frequency of previously undetected clones was 30% to 40% against one allele and 50% to 65% against the other.

For cultured samples, the target was 60,000 T cell genomes at survey resolution. Profiled with immunoSEQ multiplex PCR; TCRdb holds only in-frame clones, not every one. The table has around 2,400 clones, about 71% seen once. This receptor was identified in a man aged 55 to 70 in good health and CMV-seronegative. What was sequenced was CD137- CD4+ T cells from cultured PBMCs.

CDR3 in DNA: TGTGCCAGCAGCTTGGGAGGTACTTCTGGGGCCAACGTCCTGACTTTC. Protein product: CASSLGGTSGANVLTF. The chain is built from TRBV5-5 and TRBJ2-6; D unclear. V lost 0 bases to trimming and J lost 1 base, with 8 bases between them. Germline V lookup: CDR1 SGHKS, CDR2 YYEKEE (reference sequence). The CDR3 covers 16 residues.